This T cell receptor (beta chain) was obtained from a study of cytomegalovirus exposure and HLA in healthy donors. General observations from the study: Among immune exposure information, only CMV serostatus was available.

PCR amplification relied on 60 Vbeta primers (plus 13 Jbeta primers). Using immunoSEQ multiplex PCR, the repertoire was profiled, and TCRdb retains in-frame clones only, with some absent. This sample has some 110,000 clones, with 75% to 80% found just once. This CDR3 is built from 17 residues. CDR1 SNHLY and CDR2 FYNNEI come from the germline V gene. The junction had 8 bases not matched to a gene; V was cut back by 7 bases and J by 3 bases. Turning to this clone: Its antigen is currently unknown.

This TCR was recovered from a man in his forties or fifties in good health and CMV-seronegative. This chain joins TRBV2 and TRBJ2-5; TRBD2 aligns across 16 bases. Sample: PBMCs. The CDR3 DNA is TGTGCCAGCACCCCCGGGACTAGCGGGGGGGAAAAAGAGACCCAGTACTTC. It yields the protein CASTPGTSGGEKETQYF.